Following are 21 T cell receptor beta chains from one sample sequenced in a study of T cells in Graves' hyperthyroidism and ophthalmopathy. Amplification of TCR beta CDR3 regions used RNA as the template. Using the HTBI primer set, a first-round RT-PCR was run on the TCR CDR3. TCRdb independently ran MiXCR on the multiplex PCR reads; one entry per CDR3 protein. This sample yields about 24,000 distinct CDR3 sequences, of which about half are seen a single time; around 25% belongs to the top ten. The specimen sequenced was blood. The receptors derive from a woman in her forties with Graves' hyperthyroidism that later progressed to Graves' ophthalmopathy.

V usage is TRBV12-3 or TRBV12-4 and J usage is TRBJ2-7; tentative D call: TRBD2 (7 bases). The CDR3 has 16 residues. Trimming stripped 6 bases from V and 1 base from J, with 19 bases between. Here the CDR3 DNA reads TGTGCCAGCAGCAGGGGTTTTGGTAGCGGGTCCTACGAGCAGTACTTC. This codes for CASSRGFGSGSYEQYF.

This clonotype has only a few counts. This chain uses TRBV15 with TRBJ1-1; the D gene is possibly TRBD1 (5 bases). Germline V gives CDR1 LNHNV, CDR2 YYDKDF (reference sequence). Trimming shortened V by 3 bases and J by 0 bases, and 17 bases separated the two germline ends. The CDR3 runs 17 residues. The DNA of the CDR3 is TGTGCCACCAGCAGGGCACGTGGGGGAAACTTGAACACTGAAGCTTTCTTT. The encoded protein is CATSRARGGNLNTEAFF.

The chain employs TRBV5-1 and TRBJ2-3, with 8 bases lining up with TRBD1. The trim removed 4 bases at V and 4 bases at J, leaving 11 bases unmatched. CDR3 length: 16 residues. Germline lookup yields CDR1 SGHRS and CDR2 YFSETQ. This CDR3 is CASSPSGVRGPDTQYF. The CDR3 DNA is TGCGCCAGCAGCCCAAGCGGCGTCAGGGGGCCAGATACGCAGTATTTT.

The CDR3 DNA reads as TGTGCCAGCAGCTTAGAGCTAGCGGGTGGATACGAGCAGTACTTC. Amino acids: CASSLELAGGYEQYF. The chain joins TRBV7-9 to TRBJ2-7; 8 bases map to TRBD2. CDR3 length: 15 residues. The germline gives CDR1 SEHNR, CDR2 FQNEAQ (reference sequence). Trimming took 1 base from V and 4 from J; bases not matched to a gene: 6. Combining the CDR3 with reference TRBV7-9 and TRBJ2-7 gives the whole variable domain DTGVSQNPRHKITKRGQNVTFRCDPISEHNRLYWYRQTLGQGPEFLTYFQNEAQLEKSRLLSDRFSAERPKGSFSTLEIQRTEQGDSAMYLCASSLELAGGYEQYFGPGTRLTVT.

This clonotype was picked up a small number of times. The V gene is TRBV7-9, the J gene TRBJ2-3, with D possibly being TRBD2 (6 bases). The CDR3 has 15 amino acids. V was cut by 5 bases and J by 1 base, with 13 bases left in between. Germline values: CDR1 SEHNR, CDR2 FQNEAQ (reference sequence). The CDR3 DNA reads TGTGCCAGCAGCACCAGGGAGGCGGGCACAGATACGCAGTATTTT. Amino acid sequence: CASSTREAGTDTQYF.

DNA of the CDR3: TGTGCCAGCAGCCTTGACGCCGCAGGGAGAGGGCAGTACTTC. Translation: CASSLDAAGRGQYF. The V and J genes are TRBV7-8 and TRBJ2-7; D possibly matches TRBD1 or TRBD2 (5 bases each). Germline loops: CDR1 SGHVS, CDR2 FQNEAQ. V lost 5 bases, J lost 9 bases, and 20 bases lay in between. This CDR3 comprises 14 residues.

For this clonotype: An end of the junction differs from the germline gene, which may be a read error. This chain links TRBV7-7 with TRBJ2-7; D perhaps matches TRBD1 (6 bases). The CDR3 loop spans 15 amino acids. The germline gives CDR1 SSHAT, CDR2 FNYEAQ (reference sequence). The CDR3 reads CASSLSTGPSYEQYF. CDR3 bases: TGTGCTAGCAGCTTAAGTACAGGGCCCTCCTACGAGCAGTACTTC.

This clonotype showed up many times. V gene TRBV28 combines with J gene TRBJ2-1, with D tentatively TRBD1 (6 bases). The CDR3 sequence is 12 residues long. The germline V gene encodes CDR1 MDHEN and CDR2 SYDVKM. V lost 4 bases and J lost 7, with 8 bases in between. The CDR3 is CASSYRVNEQFF. The DNA for the CDR3 is TGTGCCAGCAGTTACAGGGTAAATGAGCAGTTCTTC.

This clonotype was seen repeatedly, ten times or more. A read error may explain this, as a much larger clone is one base away. The chain combines TRBV5-1 with TRBJ2-6; 7 positions match TRBD1. CDR1 is SGHRS and CDR2 is YFSETQ in the germline V gene. The CDR3 consists of 18 residues. CDR3 coding DNA: TGCGCCAGCAGCTTGAGAGGGGGCGAAGAACCTGGGGCCTACGTCCTGACTTTC. This translates into CASSLRGGEEPGAYVLTF.

This clonotype showed up just a few times. The chain carries TRBV2 and TRBJ1-2; no clear D gene. CDR1 is SNHLY, CDR2 FYNNEI, per germline. V was cut by 3 bases and J by 4 bases, with 3 bases left in between. The CDR3 has 11 amino acids. For the CDR3, the DNA is TGTGCCAGCAGTGAGGGCTATGGCTACACCTTC. Translation gives CASSEGYGYTF.

As DNA, the CDR3 is TGTGCCAGCAGCTTAGCCACGGGACACCTGAACACTGAAGCTTTCTTT. It specifies CASSLATGHLNTEAFF. The chain joins TRBV7-9 to TRBJ1-1; D perhaps matches TRBD1 (6 bases). Germline-derived CDR1 and CDR2 are SEHNR and FQNEAQ (reference sequence). Trimming removed 0 bases at V and 0 bases at J, with 11 bases between. The CDR3 has 16 residues.

With regard to this clonotype: The CDR3 end shows no conserved phenylalanine or tryptophan, and so a read error is likely. The DNA is omitted, as the CDR3 cannot be located on it reliably, and the CDR3 follows TCRdb's listing. The V gene is TRBV12-3 or TRBV12-4, the J gene TRBJ2-3. The CDR3 spans 11 amino acids, including both terminal residues. The CDR3 region is CASSVTDTRYS.

The J gene is TRBJ2-7, the V gene TRBV6-7; D call uncertain. TRBV6-7 is treated as an ORF (open reading frame) with a function not yet certain. This CDR3 has 9 residues. The chain's CDR3 is CASSYSELV. The CDR3, as DNA: TGTGCCAGCAGTTACTCCGAACTCGTC.

V and J are TRBV7-2 and TRBJ2-7; 14 nucleotides line up with TRBD2. CDR3 length: 15 amino acids. Germline V gene sequence: CDR1 SGHTA, CDR2 FQGNSA. J lost 7 bases, V lost 6 bases, and 8 bases had no gene match. CDR3 protein: CASRSSGTSGREQYF. CDR3 nucleotides: TGTGCCAGCAGGTCGAGTGGGACTAGCGGGAGAGAGCAGTACTTC.

V and J are TRBV7-6 and TRBJ2-3, with no clear D. Deletions cut 3 bases from V and 2 bases from J, with 15 bases between. Germline CDR1 and CDR2: SGHVS and FNYEAQ. CDR3 length: 16 amino acids. The CDR3 DNA reads TGTGCCAGCAGCTTGGCCGCCTCAATAATCACAGATACGCAGTATTTT. Amino acids: CASSLAASIITDTQYF.

The rearrangement links TRBV11-2 to TRBJ2-4; D unclear. Germline V CDR1 and CDR2: SGHAT, FQNNGV. CDR3 length: 15 residues. The V gene lost 7 bases and the J gene lost 2 bases, with 15 bases spanning the gap. The CDR3 here is CASTITGQSKNIQYF. The CDR3 nucleotides read TGTGCCAGCACCATTACCGGCCAGTCCAAAAACATTCAGTACTTC.

About this clonotype: A read error may account for a junction end that differs from germline. The chain carries TRBV9 and TRBJ2-3; D is undetermined. The CDR3 covers 14 residues. The germline CDR1 and CDR2 sequences are SGDLS and YYNGEE. The CDR3 bases are TGTGCCAGCAGCGTAGGGGTAGGAACAGATACCCAGTATTTT. This translates into CASSVGVGTDTQYF.

This clonotype was observed at least ten times. The genes are TRBV7-3 and TRBJ2-4; 11 nucleotides agree with TRBD2. V lost 5 bases and J lost 8; bases outside the gene matches: 8. The V gene's germline CDR1 is SGHTA and CDR2 FQGTGA. The CDR3 loop spans 15 amino acids. The CDR3 is CASSRSGRAGDIQYF. The CDR3, as DNA: TGTGCCAGCAGCCGTAGCGGGAGGGCTGGTGACATTCAGTACTTC.

V is TRBV20-1 and J is TRBJ2-4; TRBD2 matches 13 bases. The CDR3 is made up of 16 amino acids. From germline, CDR1 is DFQATT and CDR2 SNEGSKA (reference sequence). J gave up 13 bases and V 0 bases, and 12 bases lay outside the gene matches. CDR3 coding DNA: TGCAGTGCTAGAGACAGACTAGCGGGAGGTTTTGGCGGACAGTACTTC. Translation gives CSARDRLAGGFGGQYF.

In its sample, this clonotype ranks as medium-sized. CDR3 DNA: TGTGCCAGCAGTGAGGGGACAGGGGGCAGCTATGGCTACACCTTC. This sequence encodes CASSEGTGGSYGYTF. The J gene is TRBJ1-2, the V gene TRBV25-1; 12 bases are shared with TRBD1. Trimming removed 3 bases from V and 4 bases from J; junction bases left unmatched: 3. The CDR3 has 15 residues. Per germline, CDR1 MGHDK and CDR2 SYGVNS.

A word on this clonotype: Compared with germline, one end of the junction differs, possibly owing to a read error. This sequence joins TRBV7-9 and TRBJ1-1, with D possibly TRBD1 on 6 matching bases. The CDR3 loop spans 13 amino acids. In germline, CDR1 is SEHNR, CDR2 FQNEAQ (reference sequence). The CDR3 region is CASSLEGGTEAFF. The CDR3 DNA follows: TGCGCCAGCAGCTTAGAAGGGGGCACTGAAGCTTTCTTT.